These T cell receptor beta chains were read from a single sample in a study of T cell repertoires in cytomegalovirus infection. TCRdb analysed the reads with MiXCR anew, one entry per CDR3 protein. Seen here are a few hundred thousand distinct CDR3 sequences, about a sixth observed once, and the top ten hold 7.5% to 9%. The sequenced sample consisted of PBMCs. These receptors all stem from a human donor in good health (CMV status not recorded). Some clones in this sample may be carry-over from other donors' samples. The CDR3 runs from the conserved cysteine through the conserved F or W.

V gene	CDR3 protein
TRBV6-5	CASIPRQGTYNEQFF
TRBV2	CASINRVVNTEAFF
TRBV7-6	CASSSEAGSPLHF
TRBV12-3/TRBV12-4	CASSFSQPSYEQYF
TRBV2	CASSAPGPKNIQYF
TRBV7-8	CASSSDHRMGVTSYNEQFF
TRBV7-9	CASSARGVGNSPLHF
TRBV4-1	CASSVTSGTSFGYEQYF
TRBV7-8	CASSLATGPPRTDTQYF
TRBV5-1	CASSSRARETQYF
TRBV27	CASRSGTLDNYGYTF
TRBV7-2	CASSLGLASGYEQFF
TRBV10-3	CAISGLAVQETQYF
TRBV5-1	CASSLGDRWIATQYF
TRBV7-2	CASSSASYEQYF
TRBV18	CASSSTASLTSNSPLHF
TRBV6-2/TRBV6-3	CASTPSSAGNSYNEQFF
TRBV11-3	CASSQGPSTDTQYF
TRBV7-9	CASSLVYRFGTEAFF
TRBV11-2	CASSRWGNQETQYF
TRBV28	CASSLRNREQFF
TRBV10-3	CAISGGGRDQPQHF
TRBV6-8	CASKRTSQETQYF
TRBV20-1	CSARGGQGLGGYTF
TRBV2	CASSAGGRSQPQHF
TRBV20-1	CSARAGTVNYGYTF
TRBV7-2	CASSLDGGQTQYF
TRBV12-5	CASGPGLYEQFF
TRBV6-1	CATPRVQGSRGDSPLHF
TRBV7-2	CASSAGSLDTKYF
TRBV19	CASTPGTSTDTQYF
TRBV7-9	CASSLGGRGQPQHF
TRBV7-9	CASCNPGQGSYEQYF
TRBV7-2	CASSLKAGGLGELFF
TRBV3-1	CASSDPGLASRTHTQYF
TRBV20-1	CSARDGGLRYF
TRBV6-6	CASKHLAGASTDTQYF
TRBV7-3	CASHQGGQGNEQFF